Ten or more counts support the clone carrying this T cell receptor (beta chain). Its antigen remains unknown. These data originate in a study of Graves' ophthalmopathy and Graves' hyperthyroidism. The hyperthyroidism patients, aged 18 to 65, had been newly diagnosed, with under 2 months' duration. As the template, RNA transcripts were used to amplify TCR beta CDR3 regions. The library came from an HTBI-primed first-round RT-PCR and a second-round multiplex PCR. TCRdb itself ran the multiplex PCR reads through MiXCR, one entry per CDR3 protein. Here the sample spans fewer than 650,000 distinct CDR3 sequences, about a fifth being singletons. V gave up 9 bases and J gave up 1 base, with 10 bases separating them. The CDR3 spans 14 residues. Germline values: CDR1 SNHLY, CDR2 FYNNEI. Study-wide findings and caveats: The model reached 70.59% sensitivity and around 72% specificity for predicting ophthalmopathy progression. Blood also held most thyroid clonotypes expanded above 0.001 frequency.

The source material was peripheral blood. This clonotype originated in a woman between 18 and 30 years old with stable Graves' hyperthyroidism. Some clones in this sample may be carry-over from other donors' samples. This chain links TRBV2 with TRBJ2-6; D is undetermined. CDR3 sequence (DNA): TGTGCCAGGACGCGAAGTTCTGGGGCCAACGTCCTGACTTTC. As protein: CARTRSSGANVLTF.